This T cell receptor (beta chain) was observed in a study of blood T cell repertoires in COVID-19. Study-wide context: Acute-phase and convalescent COVID-19 samples originated in the United States, Italy and Spain. PBMCs, B-cell-depleted T cells, or T cells were the source of the cDNA or gDNA that made up the material.

In the study's own analysis: Reference gene primer amplification gave estimated nucleated cell counts. The method was immunoSEQ multiplex PCR; TCRdb's version includes in-frame clones alone and lacks a portion of them. V, J and clone size were drawn from that table, and D and trimming were deduced from the DNA. The repertoire holds about 40,000 clones, with about 85% as singletons. Germline V gene data show CDR1 as LGHDT and CDR2 as YNNKEL (reference sequence). The CDR3 totals 16 residues. The V gene lost 4 bases and the J gene lost 7 bases, with 19 bases spanning the gap. The TCR sequence derives from a human donor in a cohort sampled during active COVID-19. The sample taken for sequencing was peripheral blood. The V and J genes are TRBV3-1 (or the pseudogene TRBV3-2) and TRBJ2-2; D gene ambiguous. The CDR3: CASSPNAVLSGGELFF. The CDR3 DNA sequence: TGTGCCAGCAGCCCGAATGCGGTTTTGTCGGGCGGGGAGCTGTTTTTT.